This TCR beta chain originates from a study of human T cells and chemical hapten exposure. In the study overall: Reading of the patch tests, which applied 0.01% DPC to the upper back, occurred at 6 days. General study results and limits: PT1 expanded TCR counts correlated positively with patch test score.

The CDR3 is made up of 18 amino acids. V trimming: 1 base; J trimming: 2 bases; junction bases outside the gene matches: 10. In germline, CDR1 is LGHNA, CDR2 YNFKEQ. Individual cDNA molecules each carried unique molecular identifiers attached by the library. TCRdb redid the calling of the RACE reads with MiXCR, one entry per CDR3 protein. Of tens of thousands of distinct CDR3 sequences listed, 10% to 12% are singletons. A remark on this clonotype: The antigen remains unidentified.

The sample's time point: patch test 3, about 24 weeks after DPC sensitization. Documented treatment: therapeutic diphenylcyclopropenone sensitization with weekly scalp DPC. The study drew its donors from alopecia patients who were 18 to 70 years old and suitable for DPC. The TCR was taken from a woman aged 50 to 60 with alopecia areata. Some clones in this sample may be carry-over from other donors' samples. Specimen: whole blood, collected in connection with sensitization to the hapten diphenylcyclopropenone (DPC). This rearrangement joins TRBV4-2 to TRBJ2-7, with 11 bases that match TRBD2. DNA for the CDR3: TGTGCCAGCAGCCAAGCGCCCACCGGGACTAGCGGAACCTACGAGCAGTACTTC. This gives the protein CASSQAPTGTSGTYEQYF.